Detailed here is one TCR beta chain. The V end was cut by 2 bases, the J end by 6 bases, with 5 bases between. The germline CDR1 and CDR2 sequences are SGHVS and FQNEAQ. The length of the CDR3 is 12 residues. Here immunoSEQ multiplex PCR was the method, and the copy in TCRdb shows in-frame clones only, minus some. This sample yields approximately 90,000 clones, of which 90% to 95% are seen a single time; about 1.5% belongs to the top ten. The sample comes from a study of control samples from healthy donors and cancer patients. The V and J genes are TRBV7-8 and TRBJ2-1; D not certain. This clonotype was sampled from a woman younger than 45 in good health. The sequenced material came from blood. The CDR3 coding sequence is TGTGCCAGCAGCTTATTTGGCAATGAGCAGTTCTTC. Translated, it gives CASSLFGNEQFF. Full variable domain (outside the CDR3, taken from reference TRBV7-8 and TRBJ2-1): GAGVSQSPRYKVAKRGQDVALRCDPISGHVSLFWYQQALGQGPEFLTYFQNEAQLDKSGLPSDRFFAERPEGSVSTLKIQRTQQEDSAVYLCASSLFGNEQFFGPGTRLTVL.